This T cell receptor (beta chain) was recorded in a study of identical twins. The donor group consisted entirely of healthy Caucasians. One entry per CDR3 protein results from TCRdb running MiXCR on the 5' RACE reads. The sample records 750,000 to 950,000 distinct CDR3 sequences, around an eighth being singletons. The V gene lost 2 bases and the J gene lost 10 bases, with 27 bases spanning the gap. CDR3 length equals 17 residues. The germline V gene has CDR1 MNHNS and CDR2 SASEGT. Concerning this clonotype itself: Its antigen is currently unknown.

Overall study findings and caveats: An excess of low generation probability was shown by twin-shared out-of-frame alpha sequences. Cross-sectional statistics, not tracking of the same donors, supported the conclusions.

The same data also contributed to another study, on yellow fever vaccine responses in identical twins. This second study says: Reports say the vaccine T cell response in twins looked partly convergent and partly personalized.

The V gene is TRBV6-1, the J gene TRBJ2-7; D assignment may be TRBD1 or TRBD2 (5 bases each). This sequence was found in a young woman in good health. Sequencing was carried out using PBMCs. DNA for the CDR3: TGTGCCAGCAGTGAATCGATGGGTGGGGGATCTCTACGATTACAGTACGTC. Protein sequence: CASSESMGGGSLRLQYV.